This T cell receptor beta chain was observed in a study of blood T cell repertoires in COVID-19. Study in general: PBMCs, B-cell-depleted T cells, or T cells provided the cDNA or gDNA that made up the material.

This table comes from immunoSEQ multiplex PCR, and its TCRdb copy is limited to in-frame clones, with some not included. The sample includes roughly 500,000 clones, 85% to 90% of them seen just once. Trimming removed 1 base at V and 4 bases at J, with 10 bases between. The CDR3 length is 14 residues. Per the germline V gene, CDR1 is MNHNS and CDR2 is SASEGT. The chain has TRBV6-1 and TRBJ1-2; D possibly corresponds to TRBD1 (5 bases). The sample consisted of peripheral blood. This sequence originates from a man younger than 35 with COVID-19, enrolled during active disease. The CDR3, as DNA: TGTGCCAGCAGTGAAGTTGGGGGAGGCTATGGCTACACCTTC. Protein sequence: CASSEVGGGYGYTF.